A single sample is the source of the 13 T cell receptor beta chains below, sequenced in a study of vaccination and CD4 T cells after COVID-19. Once obtained from cultured CD4+ T cells, the DNA was sequenced using the Oncomine TCR Beta short-read assay. TCRdb independently ran MiXCR on the PCR reads; one entry per CDR3 protein. The data show a few thousand distinct CDR3 sequences, with 15% to 20% seen just once and about 19% held by the top ten. Which antigens these TCRs recognize remains unknown. The treatment is: roughly 10-day PBMC culture with coronavirus spike peptide pools or control peptides (ViraFEST assay). CD4+ T cells that came from the unexposed donor were collected before the COVID-19 pandemic (2011-2018). Sample: CD4+ T cells from blood, cultured in vitro. The receptors originated from a human donor in good health.

The V and J genes are TRBV9 and TRBJ2-3; D is perhaps TRBD1 (6 bases). Germline V lookup: CDR1 SGDLS, CDR2 YYNGEE. The CDR3 has 14 residues. The V end was cut by 6 bases, the J end by 0 bases, with 11 bases between. CDR3 residues: CASTDRSSTDTQYF. DNA of the CDR3: TGTGCCAGCACGGACAGATCTAGCACAGATACGCAGTATTTT.

CDR3 in amino acids: CASSLRGYNSPLHF. Here the CDR3 DNA reads TGTGCCAGCAGCTTACGGGGGTATAATTCACCCCTCCACTTT. The rearrangement uses TRBV5-8 and TRBJ1-6; D perhaps matches TRBD1 (5 bases). The CDR3 contains 14 residues. CDR1 and CDR2 from the germline V gene are SGHTS and YDEGEE. Trimming took 2 bases from V and 4 from J, leaving 7 bases between them.

This clonotype has a handful of counts. The chain employs TRBV19 and TRBJ1-6; TRBD1 is a possible D gene (5 bases). V lost 7 bases, J lost 3 bases, and 10 bases lay in between. The V gene's germline CDR1 is LNHDA and CDR2 SQIVND (reference sequence). The CDR3 is made up of 14 amino acids. The CDR3 nucleotides read TGTGCCAGTACCCGGGGGAACTATAATTCACCCCTCCACTTT. This translates into CASTRGNYNSPLHF.

J is TRBJ2-7 and V is TRBV20-1, with 8 bases matching TRBD2. This CDR3 has 14 amino acids. The J segment lost 2 bases and the V segment lost 6 bases, leaving 9 bases of the junction unmatched. CDR1 is DFQATT, CDR2 SNEGSKA, per germline (reference sequence). The CDR3 loop is CSALTSGTAYEQYF. The CDR3 DNA reads as TGCAGTGCCCTTACTAGCGGTACTGCCTACGAGCAGTACTTC.

V usage is TRBV7-8 and J usage is TRBJ1-3, with TRBD1 matching 9 bases. The CDR3 has 16 residues. Germline V gives CDR1 SGHVS, CDR2 FQNEAQ. Germline trimming cut 5 bases from V and 3 bases from J; bases unmatched to any gene: 8. CDR3 nucleotide sequence: TGTGCCAGCAGCCTAAACAGGGGGCTGATTGGAAACACCATATATTTT. Residues: CASSLNRGLIGNTIYF.

V usage is TRBV28 and J usage is TRBJ1-2, with D maybe TRBD1 (6 bases). This CDR3 contains 12 residues. The germline CDR1 and CDR2 sequences are MDHEN and SYDVKM. V was cut by 6 bases and J by 7 bases, with 12 bases left in between. CDR3 region: CASRVSTGGYTF. CDR3 nucleotide sequence: TGTGCCAGCAGAGTGTCGACAGGTGGCTACACCTTC.

Remarks on this clonotype: This may stem from a read error, because a much larger clone lies one nucleotide away. The J gene is TRBJ1-6, the V gene TRBV20-1, with 7 nucleotides matching TRBD1. There are 14 residues in the CDR3. The V gene's germline CDR1 is DFQATT and CDR2 SNEGSKA (reference sequence). The J segment lost 5 bases and the V segment lost 2 bases, leaving 3 bases of the junction unmatched. The CDR3 spells CSARPTGHNSPLHF. DNA for the CDR3: TGCAGTGCTAGACCGACAGGGCATAATTCACCCCTCCACTTT.

This clonotype is termed medium-sized. The gene calls are TRBV20-1 and TRBJ1-1, with D perhaps matching TRBD1 (5 bases). Germline V gives CDR1 DFQATT, CDR2 SNEGSKA (reference sequence). Trimming stripped 2 bases from V and 4 bases from J, with 17 bases between. CDR3 length equals 15 residues. CDR3 DNA sequence: TGCAGTGCTAGATCGACAGCTATCAGTTTCACTGAAGCTTTCTTT. Amino acid sequence: CSARSTAISFTEAFF.

This clonotype is medium-sized in the sample. The genes are TRBV15 and TRBJ2-2; D gene uncertain. This CDR3 is built from 14 residues. Trimming left V 6 bases short and J 5 bases short, with 13 bases between. Looked up from germline, CDR1 is LNHNV and CDR2 is YYDKDF (reference sequence). CDR3 region: CATSMWAVTGELFF. Here the CDR3 DNA reads TGTGCCACCAGTATGTGGGCAGTTACCGGGGAGCTGTTTTTT.

Judged by abundance, this clonotype is medium-sized. The CDR3: CSASSTTRDTQYF. DNA for the CDR3: TGCAGTGCTAGTTCTACCACACGGGATACGCAGTATTTT. This chain joins TRBV20-1 and TRBJ2-3; D is unclear. This CDR3 has 13 residues. CDR1 and CDR2 (germline): DFQATT, SNEGSKA (reference sequence). The V end lost 3 bases, the J end lost 6 bases, and 13 bases lay between the germline ends.

J is TRBJ2-7 and V is TRBV6-5, with D possibly matching TRBD2 (6 bases). CDR1 is MNHEY and CDR2 is SVGAGI in the germline V gene. CDR3 length equals 15 residues. Deletions cut 2 bases from V and 6 bases from J, with 17 bases between. For the CDR3, the DNA is TGTGCCAGCAGTTACGCGCGGCGGGGTCGTCTCGAGCAGTACTTC. Protein sequence: CASSYARRGRLEQYF.

This clonotype has only a few counts. The V call is TRBV28, the J call TRBJ1-2; TRBD1 matches 8 bases. The CDR3 extends over 17 amino acids. The germline V gene has CDR1 MDHEN and CDR2 SYDVKM. V lost 5 bases to trimming and J lost 3 bases; unmatched junction nucleotides: 14. CDR3 amino acids: CASSPGQGRSSDYGYTF. CDR3 DNA sequence: TGTGCCAGCAGTCCTGGACAGGGAAGGTCCTCTGACTATGGCTACACCTTC.

Relative to its sample, this clonotype is medium-sized. The chain joins TRBV20-1 to TRBJ1-6, with a weak D call TRBD1 (6 bases). Germline V gene data show CDR1 as DFQATT and CDR2 as SNEGSKA (reference sequence). V lost 0 bases and J lost 4, with 13 bases in between. This CDR3 is built from 16 residues. CDR3 protein: CSARDDGGSYNSPLHF. The CDR3, as DNA: TGCAGTGCTAGAGATGACGGGGGCTCGTATAATTCACCCCTCCACTTT.